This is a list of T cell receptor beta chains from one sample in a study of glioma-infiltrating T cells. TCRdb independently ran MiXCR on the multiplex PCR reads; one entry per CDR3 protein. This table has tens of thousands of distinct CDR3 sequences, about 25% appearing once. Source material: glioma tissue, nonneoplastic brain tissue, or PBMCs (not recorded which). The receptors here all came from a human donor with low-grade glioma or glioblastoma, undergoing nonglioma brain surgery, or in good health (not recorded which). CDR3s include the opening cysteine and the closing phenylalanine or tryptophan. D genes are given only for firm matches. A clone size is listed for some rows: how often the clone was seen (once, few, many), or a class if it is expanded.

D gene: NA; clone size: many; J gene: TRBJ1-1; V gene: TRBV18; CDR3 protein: CASSPLDSLNTEAFF; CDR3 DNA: TGTGCCAGCTCACCATTGGACAGCCTGAACACTGAAGCTTTCTTT
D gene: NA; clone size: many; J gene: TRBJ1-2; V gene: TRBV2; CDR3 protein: CASSEFVVGYTF; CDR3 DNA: TGTGCCAGCAGTGAATTCGTTGTTGGCTACACCTTC
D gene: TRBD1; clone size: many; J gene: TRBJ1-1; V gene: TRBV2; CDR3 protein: CASGRTGRTEAFF; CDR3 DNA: TGTGCCAGCGGTCGGACAGGGAGGACTGAAGCTTTCTTT
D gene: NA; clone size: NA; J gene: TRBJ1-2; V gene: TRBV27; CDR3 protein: CASSPQGDYGYTF; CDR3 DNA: TGTGCCAGCAGCCCTCAGGGAGACTATGGCTACACCTTC
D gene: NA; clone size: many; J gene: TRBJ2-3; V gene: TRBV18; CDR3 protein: CASSPPKGGGPTDTQYF; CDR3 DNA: TGTGCCAGCTCACCACCGAAGGGGGGAGGGCCTACAGATACGCAGTATTTT
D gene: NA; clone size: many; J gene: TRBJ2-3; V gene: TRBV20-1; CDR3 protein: CSAGGPSRTDTQYF; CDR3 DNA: TGCAGTGCTGGAGGACCTTCCCGCACAGATACGCAGTATTTT
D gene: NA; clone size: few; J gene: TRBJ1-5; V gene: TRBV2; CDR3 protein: CASQKLLSTAGNQPQHF; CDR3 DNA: TGTGCCTCACAAAAGCTCCTCTCAACGGCAGGCAATCAGCCCCAGCATTTT
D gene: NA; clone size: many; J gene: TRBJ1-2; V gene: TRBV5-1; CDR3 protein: CASSLRRESYGYTF; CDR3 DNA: TGCGCCAGCAGCTTGCGGAGGGAGTCCTATGGCTACACCTTC
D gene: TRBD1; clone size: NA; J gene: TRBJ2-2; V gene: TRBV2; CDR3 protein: CASKTSGGADTGELFF; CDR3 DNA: TGTGCCAGCAAGACCTCAGGGGGCGCGGACACCGGGGAGCTGTTTTTT
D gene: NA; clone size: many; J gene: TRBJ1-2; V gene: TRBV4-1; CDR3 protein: CASSLSSRAGYTF; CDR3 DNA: TGCGCCAGCAGCCTTAGTTCCCGGGCTGGCTACACCTTC
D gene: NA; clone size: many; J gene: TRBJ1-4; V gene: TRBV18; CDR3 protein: CASSYRAQNEKLFF; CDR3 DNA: TGTGCCAGCTCGTACAGGGCCCAAAATGAAAAACTGTTTTTT
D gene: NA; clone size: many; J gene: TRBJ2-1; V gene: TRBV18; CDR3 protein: CASSPRGSPSSYNEQFF; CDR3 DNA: TGTGCCAGCTCACCTCGCGGAAGTCCCAGCTCCTACAATGAGCAGTTCTTC
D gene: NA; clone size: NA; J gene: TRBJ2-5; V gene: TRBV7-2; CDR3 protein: CASGAAGTTQYF; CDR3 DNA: TGTGCCAGCGGCGCGGCTGGGACTACCCAGTACTTC
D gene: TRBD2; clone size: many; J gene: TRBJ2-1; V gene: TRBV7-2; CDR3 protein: CASSTGGGNNEQFF; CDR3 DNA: TGTGCCAGCAGCACGGGAGGGGGGAACAATGAGCAGTTCTTC
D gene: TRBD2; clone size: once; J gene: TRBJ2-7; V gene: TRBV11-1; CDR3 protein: CASSGGITYEQYF; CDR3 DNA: TGTGCCAGCTCGGGGGGAATTACCTACGAGCAGTACTTC
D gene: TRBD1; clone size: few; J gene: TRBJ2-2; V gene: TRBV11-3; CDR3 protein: CASSPATGAGTGELFF; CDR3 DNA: TGTGCCAGCAGCCCTGCCACAGGGGCGGGCACCGGGGAGCTGTTTTTT
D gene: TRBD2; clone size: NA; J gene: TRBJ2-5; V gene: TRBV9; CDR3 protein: CASSAHPSGQTQYF; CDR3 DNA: TGTGCCAGCAGCGCCCACCCTAGCGGGCAGACCCAGTACTTC
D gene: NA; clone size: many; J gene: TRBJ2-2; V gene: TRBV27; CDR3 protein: CASSLIPRRLNTGELFF; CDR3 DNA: TGTGCCAGCAGTTTAATCCCTCGACGGCTGAACACCGGGGAGCTGTTTTTT
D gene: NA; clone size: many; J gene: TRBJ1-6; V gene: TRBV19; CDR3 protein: CAASKSSYNSPLHF; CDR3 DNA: TGTGCCGCCTCGAAGAGCTCCTATAATTCACCCCTCCACTTT
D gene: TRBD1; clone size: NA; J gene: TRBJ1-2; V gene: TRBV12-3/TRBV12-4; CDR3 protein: CASSHPGQPYGYTF; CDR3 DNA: TGTGCCAGCAGTCATCCGGGACAGCCTTATGGCTACACCTTC
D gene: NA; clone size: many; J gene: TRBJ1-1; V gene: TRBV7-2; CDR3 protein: CASSLSPGNTEAFF; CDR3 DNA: TGTGCCAGCAGCTTATCCCCGGGGAACACTGAAGCTTTCTTT
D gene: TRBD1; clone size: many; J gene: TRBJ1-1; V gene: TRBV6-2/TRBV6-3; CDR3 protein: CASSNRQGLTAFF; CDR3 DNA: TGTGCCAGCAGTAACAGACAGGGGTTGACGGCTTTCTTT
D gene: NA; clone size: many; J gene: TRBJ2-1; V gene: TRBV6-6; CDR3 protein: CASSYSGASYNEQFF; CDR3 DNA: TGTGCCAGCAGTTACTCGGGGGCCTCCTACAATGAGCAGTTCTTC
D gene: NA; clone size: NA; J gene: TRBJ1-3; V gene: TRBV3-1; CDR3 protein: CASSQVSSAGNTIYF; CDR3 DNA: TGTGCCAGCAGCCAAGTGTCGTCCGCTGGAAACACCATATATTTT
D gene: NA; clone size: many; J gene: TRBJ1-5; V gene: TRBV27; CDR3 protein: CASRSRAGMGQPQHF; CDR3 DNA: TGTGCCAGCAGGAGCCGGGCAGGGATGGGACAGCCCCAGCATTTT
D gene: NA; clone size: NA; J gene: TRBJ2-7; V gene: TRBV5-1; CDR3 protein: CASSLVASHEQYF; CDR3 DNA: TGCGCCAGCAGCTTGGTTGCGTCCCACGAGCAGTACTTC
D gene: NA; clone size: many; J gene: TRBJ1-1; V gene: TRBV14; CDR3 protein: CASSPQGLYGEAFF; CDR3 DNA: TGTGCCAGCAGCCCACAGGGACTCTACGGTGAAGCTTTCTTT
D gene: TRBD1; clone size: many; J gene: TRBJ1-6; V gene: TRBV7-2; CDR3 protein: CASSLGGTGINSPLHF; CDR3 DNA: TGTGCCAGCAGCTTAGGGGGGACAGGGATAAATTCACCCCTCCACTTT
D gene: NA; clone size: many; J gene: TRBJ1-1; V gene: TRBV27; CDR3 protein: CASRTPGPRNTEAFF; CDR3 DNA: TGTGCCAGCAGGACTCCGGGACCCCGGAACACTGAAGCTTTCTTT
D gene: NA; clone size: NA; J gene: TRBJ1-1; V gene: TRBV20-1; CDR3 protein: CSARDRRVFNEAFF; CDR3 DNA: TGCAGTGCTAGAGACCGGAGGGTTTTCAATGAAGCTTTCTTT
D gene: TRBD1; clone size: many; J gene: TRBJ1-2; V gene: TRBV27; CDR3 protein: CASSLRDRGINGYTF; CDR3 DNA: TGTGCCAGCAGTTTACGAGACAGGGGTATCAATGGCTACACCTTC
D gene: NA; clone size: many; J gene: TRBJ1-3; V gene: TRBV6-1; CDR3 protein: CASSSQTGAGDTIYF; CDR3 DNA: TGTGCCAGCAGTTCTCAGACAGGCGCCGGGGACACCATATATTTT
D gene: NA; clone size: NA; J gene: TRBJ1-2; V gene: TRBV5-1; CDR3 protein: CASSLPTPLGNGYTF; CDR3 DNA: TGCGCCAGCAGCTTGCCGACACCCCTGGGGAATGGCTACACCTTC
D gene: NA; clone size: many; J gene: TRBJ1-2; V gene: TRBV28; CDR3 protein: CASSFGGTHGKWGYTF; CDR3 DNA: TGTGCCAGCAGTTTCGGGGGGACTCATGGCAAATGGGGCTACACCTTC
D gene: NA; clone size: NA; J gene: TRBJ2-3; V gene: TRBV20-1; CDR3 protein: CSARWGGTDTQYF; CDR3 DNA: TGCAGTGCTCGATGGGGAGGCACAGATACGCAGTATTTT
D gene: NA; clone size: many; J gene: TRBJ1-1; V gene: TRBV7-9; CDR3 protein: CASSLGINLGAEAFF; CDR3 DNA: TGTGCCAGCAGCTTAGGAATAAACTTGGGGGCTGAAGCTTTCTTT
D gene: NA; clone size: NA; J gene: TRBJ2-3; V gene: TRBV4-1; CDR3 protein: CASSRTQGLGADTQYF; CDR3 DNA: TGCGCCAGCAGCCGAACTCAGGGTTTAGGTGCAGATACGCAGTATTTT
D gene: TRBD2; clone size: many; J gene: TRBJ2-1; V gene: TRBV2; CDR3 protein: CASRAGGRTYNEQFF; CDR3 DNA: TGTGCCAGCAGGGCGGGAGGAAGAACGTACAATGAGCAGTTCTTC
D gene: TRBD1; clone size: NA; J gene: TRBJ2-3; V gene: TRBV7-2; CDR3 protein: CASSLQGATQYF; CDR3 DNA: TGTGCCAGCAGCCTCCAGGGGGCCACGCAGTATTTT
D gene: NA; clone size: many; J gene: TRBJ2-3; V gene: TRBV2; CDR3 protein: CASTPFGEGTDTQYF; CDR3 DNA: TGTGCCAGCACCCCGTTTGGGGAGGGCACAGATACGCAGTATTTT
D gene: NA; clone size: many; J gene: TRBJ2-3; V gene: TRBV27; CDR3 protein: CASTPQWRAADTQYF; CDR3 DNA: TGTGCCAGCACCCCCCAATGGAGGGCGGCAGATACGCAGTATTTT
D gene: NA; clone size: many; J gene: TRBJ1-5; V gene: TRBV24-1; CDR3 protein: CATSDSRSNQPQHF; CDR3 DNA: TGTGCCACCAGTGACTCTAGAAGCAATCAGCCCCAGCATTTT
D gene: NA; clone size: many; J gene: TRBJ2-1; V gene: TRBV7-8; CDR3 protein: CASSTGRPSYNEQFF; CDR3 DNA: TGTGCCAGCAGTACAGGGCGCCCGTCCTACAATGAGCAGTTCTTC